The table lists the clone carrying this T cell receptor (beta chain) with a count of one. Its antigen is unknown. This sample is drawn from a study of T-cell reconstitution after alpha-beta-depleted transplantation in children. V shed 1 base and J 4 bases; nucleotides not matched to a gene: 7. From germline, CDR1 is SGHTA and CDR2 FQGNSA. The CDR3 length is 16 residues. Unique molecular identifiers were incorporated when the TCRbeta library was constructed. TCRdb ran MiXCR on the PCR reads and lists one entry per CDR3 protein. The profile shows 500,000 to 650,000 distinct CDR3 sequences, 10% to 15% of them singletons. Study results and limitations: At around two months after transplant, the alpha-beta T cells were reportedly derived from several hundred expanded clones that came from non-depleted graft cells. Elevated TCRbeta diversity at day 60 was traced, in some patients, to surviving recipient T cells and thymic progenitors. Once a year had passed after transplant, T-cell counts and diversity came mostly from newly produced T cells.

This TCR was recovered from a male patient under 18 who had a stem cell transplant for acute myeloid leukemia, so the T cells may come from the graft donor. This chain connects TRBV7-2 to TRBJ2-7, with TRBD2 matching over 10 bases. Material: PBMCs, mostly from graft donor cells, obtained 360 days after TCRalphabeta/CD19-depleted stem cell transplant. The DNA for the CDR3 is TGTGCCAGCAGCTTAGTTCTAGCGGGAGCCCTGTACGAGCAGTACTTC. Amino acid sequence: CASSLVLAGALYEQYF. The whole variable domain, filled in from reference TRBV7-2 and TRBJ2-7, reads GAGVSQSPSNKVTEKGKDVELRCDPISGHTALYWYRQSLGQGLEFLIYFQGNSAPDKSGLPSDRFSAERTGGSVSTLTIQRTQQEDSAVYLCASSLVLAGALYEQYFGPGTRLTVT.